This T cell receptor beta chain was captured in a study of vaccination and CD4 T cells after COVID-19. Study as a whole: Convalescents were six males and four females, two of them Hispanic. Stimulation used overlapping spike peptides from SARS-CoV-2, HCoV-NL63, HCoV-OC43 and HCoV-229E.

A note on this clonotype: The antigen is unknown.

The CDR3 extends over 14 amino acids. The V gene lost 7 bases and the J gene lost 6 bases, with 15 bases spanning the gap. Germline V gene sequence: CDR1 WSHSY, CDR2 SAAADI. Cultured CD4+ T cells had their DNA profiled by the Oncomine TCR Beta short-read assay. Genomic DNA extraction was carried out from cultured CD4+ T cells. MiXCR, applied by TCRdb to the PCR reads, yields one record per CDR3 protein. The data contain about 20,000 distinct CDR3 sequences, less than 55% of them singletons. Study-wide findings and caveats: Convalescent patients had a median about 86% of post-vaccine SARS-CoV-2-reactive clones that were detected only after vaccination, not before it.

Specified treatment: roughly 11-day PBMC culture with coronavirus spike peptide pools or control peptides (ViraFEST assay). The source of this sequence is a human donor who had recovered from COVID-19. Sequenced sample: CD4+ T cells from blood, cultured in vitro. The chain is built from TRBV10-2 and TRBJ2-2; D is unclear. The CDR3 loop is CASKEWATAGELFF. The DNA of the CDR3 is TGCGCCAGCAAGGAATGGGCTACCGCCGGGGAGCTGTTTTTT.